The 18 T cell receptor beta chains below all came from one sample that was sequenced in a study of blood T cell repertoires in COVID-19. Repertoires were generated with immunoSEQ multiplex PCR, while TCRdb's copy carries only in-frame clones and drops some. The table records hundreds of thousands of clones, about 87% of them present only once. The material sequenced was peripheral blood. These receptors all stem from a human donor in a cohort sampled during active COVID-19.

This clone was counted only a few times. The J gene is TRBJ2-7, the V gene TRBV12-3 or TRBV12-4; TRBD1 is a possible D gene (6 bases). V was pared by 3 bases and J by 6 bases, with 9 bases between. This CDR3 is 12 amino acids long. The CDR3 reads CASSLFRGEQYF. CDR3 DNA sequence: TGTGCCAGCAGTTTGTTCAGGGGCGAGCAGTACTTC.

This clone was found a few times. V is TRBV5-5 and J is TRBJ2-1; 9 bases line up with TRBD1. Germline CDR1 SGHKS, CDR2 YYEKEE (reference sequence). The CDR3 has 16 residues. Losses at the gene ends were 0 bases for V and 2 bases for J; bases not matched to a gene: 3. CDR3 nucleotides: TGTGCCAGCAGCTTGGCTGGGACAGGGCCCTACAATGAGCAGTTCTTC. Translating it yields CASSLAGTGPYNEQFF. Drawing the rest from reference TRBV5-5 and TRBJ2-1, the complete variable domain is DAGVTQSPTHLIKTRGQQVTLRCSPISGHKSVSWYQQVLGQGPQFIFQYYEKEERGRGNFPDRFSARQFPNYSSELNVNALLLGDSALYLCASSLAGTGPYNEQFFGPGTRLTVL.

This clone was recorded at least ten times. V is TRBV6-1 and J is TRBJ2-7, with TRBD1 matching 9 bases. Germline CDR1 and CDR2: MNHNS and SASEGT. V lost 1 base, J lost 4 bases, and 5 bases stayed unmatched. The CDR3 consists of 15 residues. CDR3 amino acids: CASSEETGGSYEQYF. The CDR3 DNA reads as TGTGCCAGCAGTGAAGAGACAGGGGGATCTTACGAGCAGTACTTC.

The V call is TRBV29-1, the J call TRBJ2-2; TRBD1 aligns across 7 bases. Unmatched junction bases numbered 9, after V lost 6 bases and J lost 2 bases. This CDR3 has 15 residues. Germline V gives CDR1 SQVTM, CDR2 ANQGSEA. DNA for the CDR3: TGCAGCGTATCTAGGGCAGGGGGAAACACCGGGGAGCTGTTTTTT. It encodes CSVSRAGGNTGELFF.

The chain couples TRBV7-2 to TRBJ2-7; 8 nucleotides line up with TRBD2. V trimming: 2 bases; J trimming: 3 bases; junction bases outside the gene matches: 9. Germline assignment: CDR1 SGHTA and CDR2 FQGNSA. The CDR3 sequence is 16 residues long. CDR3 protein: CASSLLGGSGNYEQYF. As DNA, the CDR3 is TGTGCCAGCAGCTTATTGGGGGGTAGCGGGAACTACGAGCAGTACTTC.

The chain uses TRBV2 and TRBJ2-7; D unclear. With 3 bases removed from V and 5 bases from J, the gap between germline ends came to 14 bases. This CDR3 contains 14 residues. Looked up from germline, CDR1 is SNHLY and CDR2 is FYNNEI. The CDR3 sequence: CASSDSYSSDEQYF. The CDR3 DNA reads as TGTGCCAGCAGTGATTCATACAGTAGTGACGAGCAGTACTTC.

The chain links TRBV7-2 to TRBJ1-1; 8 positions agree with TRBD1. Trimming removed 2 bases from V and 1 base from J; junction bases left unmatched: 3. This CDR3 region has 15 residues. Germline-derived CDR1 and CDR2 are SGHTA and FQGNSA. The CDR3 loop reads CASSLQTGANTEAFF. CDR3 nucleotides: TGTGCCAGCAGCTTACAGACAGGGGCGAACACTGAAGCTTTCTTT. Drawing the rest from reference TRBV7-2 and TRBJ1-1, the complete variable domain is GAGVSQSPSNKVTEKGKDVELRCDPISGHTALYWYRQSLGQGLEFLIYFQGNSAPDKSGLPSDRFSAERTGGSVSTLTIQRTQQEDSAVYLCASSLQTGANTEAFFGQGTRLTVV.

The gene calls are TRBV18 and TRBJ2-5; possible D gene TRBD1, 6 bases. The CDR3 consists of 13 residues. The V gene's germline CDR1 is KGHSH and CDR2 LQKENI. V was pared by 6 bases and J by 5 bases, with 13 bases between. The CDR3 coding sequence is TGTGCCAGCTCGCCGCAGGGGATTGAGACCCAGTACTTC. Protein: CASSPQGIETQYF. Full variable domain (outside the CDR3, taken from reference TRBV18 and TRBJ2-5): NAGVMQNPRHLVRRRGQEARLRCSPMKGHSHVYWYRQLPEEGLKFMVYLQKENIIDESGMPKERFSAEFPKEGPSILRIQQVVRGDSAAYFCASSPQGIETQYFGPGTRLLVL.

The J gene is TRBJ2-7, the V gene TRBV18, with D maybe TRBD2 (5 bases). CDR3 length: 15 amino acids. Trimming cost V 0 bases and J 3 bases, with 12 bases left between them. The V gene's germline CDR1 is KGHSH and CDR2 LQKENI. In DNA form, the CDR3 reads TGTGCCAGCTCACCACCTCTAACCGGGAACTACGAGCAGTACTTC. Its protein is CASSPPLTGNYEQYF. Complete variable domain (other parts from reference TRBV18 and TRBJ2-7): NAGVMQNPRHLVRRRGQEARLRCSPMKGHSHVYWYRQLPEEGLKFMVYLQKENIIDESGMPKERFSAEFPKEGPSILRIQQVVRGDSAAYFCASSPPLTGNYEQYFGPGTRLTVT.

The sample holds a few counts of this clone. The rearrangement links TRBV7-9 to TRBJ1-1; D is unresolved. The CDR3 contains 14 residues. V dropped 2 bases and J dropped 4 bases, with 11 bases sitting between them. In germline, CDR1 is SEHNR, CDR2 FQNEAQ (reference sequence). CDR3 coding DNA: TGTGCCAGCAGCTTAATTAATTCGGGCACTGAAGCTTTCTTT. This translates into CASSLINSGTEAFF.

V usage is TRBV6-5 and J usage is TRBJ2-7; 10 bases match TRBD2. With V trimmed by 5 bases and J by 5 bases, 9 bases remained unmatched. Per the germline V gene, CDR1 is MNHEY and CDR2 is SVGAGI. The CDR3 consists of 15 residues. CDR3 residues: CASSPGLAVRNEQYF. CDR3 sequence (DNA): TGTGCCAGCAGTCCAGGACTAGCGGTCCGTAACGAGCAGTACTTC.

The rearrangement joins TRBV10-2 to TRBJ1-1; TRBD1 matches at 7 bases. The CDR3 loop spans 15 amino acids. Germline loops: CDR1 WSHSY, CDR2 SAAADI. The V and J ends lost 7 bases and 5 bases, in that order; junction bases with no gene match: 13. CDR3 sequence: CASIEEGGAGTEAFF. CDR3 DNA: TGCGCCAGCATCGAAGAAGGGGGCGCTGGAACTGAAGCTTTCTTT.

The chain couples TRBV2 to TRBJ2-1; 11 bases fit TRBD2. The germline V gene encodes CDR1 SNHLY and CDR2 FYNNEI. V lost 6 bases to trimming and J lost 4 bases; unmatched junction nucleotides: 5. The CDR3 consists of 15 residues. This chain's CDR3 is CASRLGLAAYNEQFF. The CDR3 bases are TGTGCCAGCAGATTGGGACTAGCGGCATACAATGAGCAGTTCTTC.

V is TRBV5-6 and J is TRBJ1-4; 7 nucleotides align to TRBD1. CDR3 length: 14 amino acids. The trim removed 4 bases at V and 8 bases at J, leaving 8 bases unmatched. CDR1 SGHDT and CDR2 YYEEEE come from the germline V gene. CDR3 sequence reads: CASSLQGVGEKLFF. Written as DNA, the CDR3 is TGTGCCAGCAGCCTTCAGGGGGTTGGAGAAAAACTGTTTTTT.

The chain has TRBV2 and TRBJ2-1, with 8 bases lining up with TRBD2. The CDR3 covers 19 residues. Germline CDR1 and CDR2: SNHLY and FYNNEI. With V trimmed by 6 bases and J by 2 bases, 18 bases remained unmatched. CDR3 protein: CASSAEGGRSGRPYNEQFF. CDR3 in DNA: TGTGCCAGCAGCGCGGAAGGAGGACGAAGCGGGAGACCCTACAATGAGCAGTTCTTC.

This clone has a handful of counts. V and J are TRBV7-9 and TRBJ2-3; 16 bases map to TRBD2. This CDR3 contains 16 residues. Trimming removed 4 bases from V and 8 bases from J; junction bases left unmatched: 6. The germline gives CDR1 SEHNR, CDR2 FQNEAQ (reference sequence). DNA for the CDR3: TGTGCCAGCAGCTCCCCGGGACTAGCGGGAGGGCCTACGCAGTATTTT. Encoded protein: CASSSPGLAGGPTQYF.

The V and J genes are TRBV10-1 and TRBJ2-7, with 8 bases fitting TRBD2. After removal of 5 bases from V and 1 base from J, the junction contained 13 bases not matched to a gene. Germline values: CDR1 WNHNN, CDR2 SYGVQD (reference sequence). This CDR3 spans 17 amino acids. The CDR3: CASSSSLPTSESYEQYF. The CDR3 bases are TGCGCCAGCAGTTCATCCCTCCCGACTAGCGAATCCTACGAGCAGTACTTC.

The chain carries TRBV12-3 or TRBV12-4 and TRBJ2-5; tentative D call: TRBD1 (5 bases). Trimming shortened V by 3 bases and J by 5 bases, and 10 bases separated the two germline ends. This CDR3 comprises 13 residues. The CDR3 loop is CASSFVGRETQYF. The CDR3, as DNA: TGTGCCAGCAGTTTTGTGGGGCGCGAGACCCAGTACTTC.